This entry lists 21 T cell receptor beta chains sequenced from one sample in a study of T cell responses to AZD1222 COVID-19 vaccine. Assay used: immunoSEQ multiplex PCR; TCRdb lists only in-frame clones, some missing. The sample has about 120,000 clones; about 89% are singletons. The specimen was peripheral blood, collected 28 days after the second AZD1222 dose. These TCRs come from an adult who received the AZD1222 COVID-19 vaccine.

The chain carries TRBV30 and TRBJ1-5; D may be TRBD1 (6 bases). Per the germline V gene, CDR1 is GTSNPN and CDR2 is SVGIG (reference sequence). The CDR3 has 14 amino acids. The V and J ends lost 0 bases and 2 bases respectively, with 8 bases between them. The CDR3 nucleotides read TGTGCCTGGAGTGTACAGGGAGGCAATCAGCCCCAGCATTTT. The encoded protein is CAWSVQGGNQPQHF.

V is TRBV25-1 and J is TRBJ1-6; the match to TRBD1 covers 7 bases. The CDR3 covers 15 residues. CDR1 MGHDK and CDR2 SYGVNS come from the germline V gene. With 4 bases clipped from V and 15 bases from J, the junction kept 15 bases outside the gene matches. The CDR3 protein is CASSGSETGRRGLHF. DNA of the CDR3: TGTGCCAGCAGTGGGTCTGAGACAGGGCGAAGGGGCCTCCACTTT.

The chain has TRBV4-1 and TRBJ2-1; D is tentatively TRBD1 or TRBD2 (6 bases each). The V end lost 0 bases, the J end lost 9 bases, and 27 bases lay between the germline ends. Germline V gene data show CDR1 as MGHRA and CDR2 as YSYEKL. The CDR3 has 19 residues. The chain's CDR3 is CASSQDGGTRINLRGEQFF. In DNA, the CDR3 is TGCGCCAGCAGCCAAGACGGAGGGACAAGAATAAACCTCAGAGGTGAGCAGTTCTTC.

V usage is TRBV5-5 and J usage is TRBJ1-2; 9 nucleotides match TRBD1. The germline gives CDR1 SGHKS, CDR2 YYEKEE (reference sequence). The CDR3 spans 16 residues. Germline trimming cut 0 bases from V and 8 bases from J; bases unmatched to any gene: 11. DNA for the CDR3: TGTGCCAGCAGCTTGGGAACTGTGACAGGGGGTTGGGGCTACACCTTC. This translates into CASSLGTVTGGWGYTF.

This rearrangement joins TRBV18 to TRBJ2-3, with D hard to call. The germline gives CDR1 KGHSH, CDR2 LQKENI. The CDR3 loop spans 15 amino acids. Trimming left V 2 bases short and J 0 bases short, with 9 bases between. The CDR3 DNA reads TGTGCCAGCTCACCATCGTACTTGAGCACAGATACGCAGTATTTT. It specifies CASSPSYLSTDTQYF. Full variable domain (rest looked up from reference TRBV18 and TRBJ2-3): NAGVMQNPRHLVRRRGQEARLRCSPMKGHSHVYWYRQLPEEGLKFMVYLQKENIIDESGMPKERFSAEFPKEGPSILRIQQVVRGDSAAYFCASSPSYLSTDTQYFGPGTRLTVL.

V and J are TRBV6-2 or TRBV6-3 and TRBJ2-2; 10 positions agree with TRBD2. Germline CDR1 and CDR2: MNHEY and SVGEGT. The V and J ends lost 4 bases and 8 bases, in that order; junction bases with no gene match: 13. CDR3 size: 17 residues. This chain's CDR3 is CASSSGRSGRAEGELFF. The CDR3 DNA is TGTGCCAGCAGTTCGGGGCGGAGCGGGAGGGCCGAGGGGGAGCTGTTTTTT.

The chain combines TRBV7-9 with TRBJ1-5; maybe TRBD1 (6 bases). V gave up 2 bases and J gave up 0 bases, with 14 bases separating them. Germline V gene sequence: CDR1 SEHNR, CDR2 FQNEAQ (reference sequence). This CDR3 has 17 residues. CDR3 coding DNA: TGTGCCAGCAGCTTATCGGCGGGACAATTTAGCAATCAGCCCCAGCATTTT. Translated: CASSLSAGQFSNQPQHF.

The chain carries TRBV7-9 and TRBJ1-1; the D is unclear. This CDR3 region has 12 residues. Trimming took off 5 bases at V and 7 bases at J, with 11 bases between the two ends. Looked up from germline, CDR1 is SEHNR and CDR2 is FQNEAQ (reference sequence). The CDR3 bases are TGTGCCAGCAGCCGCAGCGGAAGTGAAGCTTTCTTT. Encoded protein: CASSRSGSEAFF. The full variable domain, with the rest looked up from reference TRBV7-9 and TRBJ1-1, is DTGVSQNPRHKITKRGQNVTFRCDPISEHNRLYWYRQTLGQGPEFLTYFQNEAQLEKSRLLSDRFSAERPKGSFSTLEIQRTEQGDSAMYLCASSRSGSEAFFGQGTRLTVV.

The V and J genes are TRBV9 and TRBJ2-1; 8 bases are shared with TRBD2. This CDR3 spans 16 amino acids. With V trimmed by 3 bases and J by 2 bases, 7 bases remained unmatched. Per the germline V gene, CDR1 is SGDLS and CDR2 is YYNGEE. CDR3 region: CASSAHAGGTYNEQFF. The DNA of the CDR3 is TGTGCCAGCAGCGCCCATGCGGGGGGAACCTACAATGAGCAGTTCTTC.

The chain recombines TRBV27 with TRBJ2-7, with TRBD1 as a possible D gene (6 bases). The CDR3 covers 16 residues. Germline CDR1 MNHEY, CDR2 SMNVEV (reference sequence). Trimming removed 2 bases at V and 0 bases at J, with 14 bases between. CDR3 amino acids: CASSLIPTDSSYEQYF. CDR3 DNA: TGTGCCAGCAGTTTAATTCCCACGGACAGCTCCTACGAGCAGTACTTC.

The chain carries TRBV19 and TRBJ2-7; 8 bases fit TRBD1. CDR3 length: 15 amino acids. The germline V gene has CDR1 LNHDA and CDR2 SQIVND (reference sequence). Trimming took 6 bases from V and 3 from J; bases not matched to a gene: 10. CDR3 coding DNA: TGTGCCAGTAGGGACAGGGTCTCCTCCCTCTACGAGCAGTACTTC. This translates into CASRDRVSSLYEQYF.

The chain is built from TRBV6-6 and TRBJ2-1; D uncertain. Trimming shortened V by 2 bases and J by 3 bases, and 14 bases separated the two germline ends. The CDR3 contains 16 residues. CDR1 and CDR2 (germline): MNHNY, SVGAGI (reference sequence). CDR3: CASSYGQTNFYNEQFF. The CDR3 DNA reads as TGTGCCAGCAGTTACGGGCAGACCAACTTCTACAATGAGCAGTTCTTC.

The chain links TRBV5-6 to TRBJ1-6; 7 nucleotides match TRBD1. Germline trimming cut 3 bases from V and 8 bases from J; bases unmatched to any gene: 8. There are 15 residues in the CDR3. The germline V gene has CDR1 SGHDT and CDR2 YYEEEE. CDR3 nucleotide sequence: TGTGCCAGCAGCTCCCGACAGGGAGGGGATTCACCCCTCCACTTT. Amino acids: CASSSRQGGDSPLHF.

The chain couples TRBV5-1 to TRBJ2-2; D is ambiguous. Germline values: CDR1 SGHRS, CDR2 YFSETQ. The CDR3 is 14 amino acids. The ends were cut back, 0 bases at V and 7 bases at J, with 10 bases in the middle. The CDR3 region is CASSLAPKVGELFF. In DNA form, the CDR3 reads TGCGCCAGCAGCTTGGCCCCCAAAGTCGGGGAGCTGTTTTTT. The full variable domain, with the rest looked up from reference TRBV5-1 and TRBJ2-2, is KAGVTQTPRYLIKTRGQQVTLSCSPISGHRSVSWYQQTPGQGLQFLFEYFSETQRNKGNFPGRFSGRQFSNSRSEMNVSTLELGDSALYLCASSLAPKVGELFFGEGSRLTVL.

The J gene is TRBJ2-1, the V gene TRBV28, with D hard to call. CDR3 length: 11 residues. Germline-derived CDR1 and CDR2 are MDHEN and SYDVKM. V was clipped by 7 bases and J by 9 bases, with 10 bases between them. The CDR3 nucleotides read TGTGCCAGCAAACTCGAAGGTGAGCAGTTCTTC. This translates into CASKLEGEQFF.

CDR3 protein: CASRRPGVTYNEQFF. The CDR3 coding sequence is TGTGCCAGCAGACGTCCGGGGGTGACCTACAATGAGCAGTTCTTC. This sequence joins TRBV6-5 and TRBJ2-1, with D maybe TRBD2 (6 bases). V was clipped by 6 bases and J by 2 bases, with 14 bases between them. CDR3 length equals 15 residues. Germline loops: CDR1 MNHEY, CDR2 SVGAGI.

This clone was counted only a few times. The J gene is TRBJ1-2, the V gene TRBV7-9; 7 nucleotides align to TRBD1. After removal of 8 bases from V and 4 bases from J, the junction contained 10 bases not matched to a gene. The CDR3 extends over 14 amino acids. Germline V lookup: CDR1 SEHNR, CDR2 FQNEAQ (reference sequence). The CDR3 reads CASATTGTGYGYTF. Written as DNA, the CDR3 is TGTGCCAGCGCTACGACAGGGACCGGCTATGGCTACACCTTC.

The chain employs TRBV2 and TRBJ2-3, with 8 bases fitting TRBD2. Germline-derived CDR1 and CDR2 are SNHLY and FYNNEI. The CDR3 consists of 15 residues. J gave up 0 bases and V 4 bases, and 3 bases lay outside the gene matches. CDR3 residues: CASSVGGGSTDTQYF. Here the CDR3 DNA reads TGTGCCAGCAGTGTGGGCGGGGGGAGCACAGATACGCAGTATTTT.

The chain links TRBV3-1 (or the pseudogene TRBV3-2) to TRBJ2-5; D unresolved. Germline CDR1 LGHDT, CDR2 YNNKEL (reference sequence). V lost 1 base, J lost 5 bases, and 14 bases lay in between. The CDR3 loop spans 15 amino acids. The CDR3 protein is CASSQGTQPWETQYF. DNA for the CDR3: TGTGCCAGCAGCCAAGGCACGCAGCCATGGGAGACCCAGTACTTC.

This clone occurred once. V usage is TRBV5-1 and J usage is TRBJ1-2; 10 nucleotides line up with TRBD1. The CDR3 is 16 residues long. Germline assignment: CDR1 SGHRS and CDR2 YFSETQ. The junction had 6 bases not matched to a gene; V was cut back by 3 bases and J by 1 base. The CDR3 loop is CASSWGRDRGNYGYTF. DNA of the CDR3: TGCGCCAGCAGCTGGGGCCGGGACAGGGGTAACTATGGCTACACCTTC. Supplemented by reference TRBV5-1 and TRBJ1-2, the full variable domain reads KAGVTQTPRYLIKTRGQQVTLSCSPISGHRSVSWYQQTPGQGLQFLFEYFSETQRNKGNFPGRFSGRQFSNSRSEMNVSTLELGDSALYLCASSWGRDRGNYGYTFGSGTRLTVV.

CDR3 loop: CASNLTVTRDPIKETQYF. CDR3 in DNA: TGTGCCAGCAACCTGACAGTCACCAGGGATCCGATAAAAGAGACCCAGTACTTC. The J gene is TRBJ2-5, the V gene TRBV28; D is perhaps TRBD1 (5 bases). This CDR3 has 18 amino acids. Germline assignment: CDR1 MDHEN and CDR2 SYDVKM. V was pared by 7 bases and J by 3 bases, with 27 bases between.